The 28 T cell receptor beta chains reported below all come from one sample, sequenced in a study of regulatory T cells in long-lasting Graves disease. As to time point: newly diagnosed GD, antithyroid drugs for less than 3 months. PBMC RNA served as the TCR library source. HTBI primers from iRepertoire and Arm-PCR of CDR3 regions yielded the TCR beta libraries. Using its own MiXCR run on the multiplex PCR reads, TCRdb lists one record per CDR3 protein. The data show a few hundred thousand distinct CDR3 sequences, about 17% seen once. These same records also appear under a second study, on T cells in Graves' hyperthyroidism and ophthalmopathy.

The sequenced sample was peripheral blood mononuclear cells (PBMCs), obtained at new diagnosis, from a patient treated with antithyroid drugs. The source is a woman between 18 and 29 years old with Graves disease.

This clonotype was seen a few times. This chain connects TRBV27 to TRBJ1-6; D is uncertain. The CDR3 loop spans 15 amino acids. Germline loops: CDR1 MNHEY, CDR2 SMNVEV (reference sequence). The ends were cut back, 2 bases at V and 14 bases at J, with 19 bases in the middle. The CDR3 DNA follows: TGTGCCAGCAGTTTAGCCGGGTCCCGTTCTTGGGCCCTCCACTTT. Translation: CASSLAGSRSWALHF.

The chain employs TRBV18 and TRBJ2-2, with D tentatively TRBD2 (6 bases). With 8 bases removed from V and 2 bases from J, the gap between germline ends came to 15 bases. The CDR3 length is 15 residues. The germline gives CDR1 KGHSH, CDR2 LQKENI. The CDR3 nucleotides are TGTGCCAGCCCCCGACCGGGACTCAACACCGGGGAGCTGTTTTTT. This translates into CASPRPGLNTGELFF.

V gene TRBV4-2 combines with J gene TRBJ2-1, with D perhaps matching TRBD1 (6 bases). Germline lookup yields CDR1 LGHNA and CDR2 YNFKEQ. The CDR3 totals 16 residues. V was clipped by 1 base and J by 8 bases, with 18 bases between them. Here the CDR3 reads CASSQAWGQYVDEQFF. The CDR3 DNA sequence: TGTGCCAGCAGCCAAGCTTGGGGGCAGTACGTCGATGAGCAGTTCTTC.

This clonotype occurred many times. The genes are TRBV7-8 and TRBJ2-3; D is uncertain. This CDR3 is 13 amino acids long. Germline V gene lookup returns CDR1 SGHVS and CDR2 FQNEAQ. V gave up 0 bases and J gave up 5 bases, with 6 bases separating them. CDR3: CASSLASGDTQYF. CDR3 DNA sequence: TGTGCCAGCAGCTTAGCTTCGGGAGATACGCAGTATTTT.

This clonotype was observed a few times. The CDR3 loop reads CASSIGTSRETQYF. The CDR3, as DNA: TGTGCCAGTAGTATTGGGACTAGCCGAGAGACCCAGTACTTC. V gene TRBV19 combines with J gene TRBJ2-5; TRBD2 matches 9 bases. The CDR3 extends over 14 amino acids. Germline CDR1 reads LNHDA; CDR2 reads SQIVND (reference sequence). V gave up 3 bases and J gave up 4 bases; unmatched junction bases: 3.

The rearrangement links TRBV6-2 or TRBV6-3 to TRBJ2-2, with D unresolved. The ends were cut back, 5 bases at V and 7 bases at J, with 11 bases in the middle. The V gene's germline CDR1 is MNHEY and CDR2 SVGEGT. The CDR3 covers 13 residues. The CDR3 DNA is TGTGCCAGCAGTCTATCAGGCGGCGGGGAGCTGTTTTTT. Protein sequence: CASSLSGGGELFF.

This clonotype was seen more than once but under ten times. The V call is TRBV2, the J call TRBJ2-7, with 7 bases that match TRBD2. V trimming: 1 base; J trimming: 4 bases; junction bases outside the gene matches: 7. The germline V gene encodes CDR1 SNHLY and CDR2 FYNNEI. This CDR3 has 15 amino acids. The CDR3 is CASSEVGRGGYEQYF. The CDR3 DNA reads TGTGCCAGCAGTGAAGTGGGACGGGGAGGGTACGAGCAGTACTTC.

This clonotype showed up just a few times. V and J are TRBV6-1 and TRBJ1-4; D remains ambiguous. The CDR3 is made up of 16 amino acids. V lost 5 bases and J lost 0, with 13 bases in between. The germline V gene has CDR1 MNHNS and CDR2 SASEGT. The CDR3 reads CASSLRGPATNEKLFF. In DNA form, the CDR3 reads TGTGCCAGCAGTCTCCGAGGCCCTGCAACTAATGAAAAACTGTTTTTT.

This clonotype was picked up a small number of times. The rearrangement links TRBV19 to TRBJ2-7; D gene unclear. The germline V and J ends were trimmed by 3 bases and 3 bases, with 18 bases remaining between them. Germline-derived CDR1 and CDR2 are LNHDA and SQIVND (reference sequence). The CDR3 extends over 16 amino acids. The CDR3 DNA reads as TGTGCCAGTAGTATCTCCGTTTTACATTCATACTACGAGCAGTACTTC. Protein product: CASSISVLHSYYEQYF.

This clonotype occurred many times. V usage is TRBV7-2 and J usage is TRBJ2-7; D gene unclear. Germline CDR1 SGHTA, CDR2 FQGNSA. V lost 1 base, J lost 4 bases, and 5 bases lay in between. CDR3 length: 12 residues. This CDR3 reads CASSLVRYEQYF. CDR3 in DNA: TGTGCCAGCAGCTTAGTTCGGTACGAGCAGTACTTC.

The chain employs TRBV20-1 and TRBJ1-1; D possibly corresponds to TRBD1 (6 bases). Germline CDR1 reads DFQATT; CDR2 reads SNEGSKA (reference sequence). V lost 0 bases and J 1 base, leaving 18 bases between the germline ends. This CDR3 has 17 amino acids. The CDR3 bases are TGCAGTGCTAGAGATCGATTGGGGGGGCGTCGGAACACTGAAGCTTTCTTT. Encoded protein: CSARDRLGGRRNTEAFF.

This clonotype appeared many times. The chain combines TRBV28 with TRBJ2-7; the D gene could be TRBD1 or TRBD2 (5 bases each). This CDR3 is built from 14 residues. V dropped 7 bases and J dropped 2 bases, with 15 bases sitting between them. Germline V gene lookup returns CDR1 MDHEN and CDR2 SYDVKM. The CDR3 DNA reads TGTGCCAGCATAAACCGGGACGACACCTACGAGCAGTACTTC. Translated, it gives CASINRDDTYEQYF. The full variable domain, with the rest looked up from reference TRBV28 and TRBJ2-7, is DVKVTQSSRYLVKRTGEKVFLECVQDMDHENMFWYRQDPGLGLRLIYFSYDVKMKEKGDIPEGYSVSREKKERFSLILESASTNQTSMYLCASINRDDTYEQYFGPGTRLTVT.

This clonotype came up a few times. The rearrangement uses TRBV6-2 or TRBV6-3 and TRBJ1-6; possible D gene TRBD1, 5 bases. CDR3 size: 16 residues. Trimming stripped 1 base from V and 7 bases from J, with 14 bases between. The germline V gene has CDR1 MNHEY and CDR2 SVGEGT. The CDR3 sequence: CASSYLPGQRNSPLHF. The CDR3 nucleotides are TGTGCCAGCAGTTACTTACCGGGGCAGAGGAATTCACCCCTCCACTTT.

The CDR3 DNA is TGTGCCAGCAGTCGGGGGATAGATAATTCACCCCTCCACTTT. As protein: CASSRGIDNSPLHF. The V call is TRBV6-1, the J call TRBJ1-6; possible D gene TRBD1, 5 bases. Trimming took off 5 bases at V and 5 bases at J, with 10 bases between the two ends. Germline V gene sequence: CDR1 MNHNS, CDR2 SASEGT. The CDR3 is 14 amino acids.

The CDR3 region is CASSQIGGQGYYEQFF. CDR3 DNA: TGTGCCAGCAGTCAGATAGGGGGACAGGGCTACTACGAGCAGTTCTTC. The rearrangement links TRBV6-2 or TRBV6-3 to TRBJ2-1; 9 nucleotides line up with TRBD1. Germline loops: CDR1 MNHEY, CDR2 SVGEGT. The ends lost 5 bases at V and 10 bases at J; junction bases unmatched: 15. The CDR3 contains 16 residues.

This clonotype appeared many times. The chain couples TRBV11-2 to TRBJ2-3, with 8 bases aligning to TRBD1. CDR3 size: 15 residues. The V and J ends lost 7 bases and 2 bases, in that order; junction bases with no gene match: 8. CDR1 is SGHAT and CDR2 is FQNNGV in the germline V gene. CDR3 sequence: CASTRDRRFTDTQYF. CDR3 DNA: TGTGCCAGCACCCGGGACAGGCGATTCACAGATACGCAGTATTTT.

On this clonotype itself: With a far larger clone one base away, a read error is the likely cause. This rearrangement joins TRBV6-5 to TRBJ2-5, with D perhaps TRBD1 (5 bases). Trimming took 4 bases from V and 2 from J, leaving 11 bases between them. The length of the CDR3 is 14 residues. CDR1 is MNHEY and CDR2 is SVGAGI in the germline V gene. The CDR3 bases are TGTGCCAGCAGTTTGTACAGGACGCAAGAGACCCAGTACTTC. Encoded protein: CASSLYRTQETQYF.

This clonotype was observed at least ten times. This sequence joins TRBV12-3 or TRBV12-4 and TRBJ2-1; 11 bases match TRBD2. The CDR3 sequence is 14 residues long. V gave up 3 bases and J gave up 10 bases; unmatched junction bases: 5. DNA for the CDR3: TGTGCCAGCAGTTTGGGGACTAGCGGTCGGGAGCAGTTCTTC. Translated, it gives CASSLGTSGREQFF.

The sample holds a few counts of this clonotype. The rearrangement uses TRBV12-3 or TRBV12-4 and TRBJ1-5; D is perhaps TRBD1 (5 bases). The CDR3 runs 13 residues. V was shortened by 1 base and J by 6 bases, with 7 bases between the two germline ends. In nucleotides, the CDR3 is TGTGCCAGCAGTTTAGGGGACTTTCAGCCCCAGCATTTT. Its translation is CASSLGDFQPQHF.

In its sample, this clonotype was seen once. The V gene is TRBV5-1, the J gene TRBJ1-2, with TRBD1 matching 10 bases. The V and J ends lost 4 bases and 5 bases, in that order; junction bases with no gene match: 14. Germline CDR1 SGHRS, CDR2 YFSETQ. This CDR3 has 17 amino acids. CDR3 nucleotides: TGCGCCAGCAGCCTCGGGGTCATACCGGGACAGGGGTATGGCTACACCTTC. It translates to CASSLGVIPGQGYGYTF.

The V gene is TRBV6-1, the J gene TRBJ2-7, with D perhaps matching TRBD2 (6 bases). The germline gives CDR1 MNHNS, CDR2 SASEGT. There are 13 residues in the CDR3. V was shortened by 6 bases and J by 5 bases, with 14 bases between the two germline ends. CDR3 in amino acids: CASRGRGQNEQYF. In DNA form, the CDR3 reads TGTGCCAGCAGGGGGCGGGGTCAGAACGAGCAGTACTTC.

This clonotype was recorded a few times. The rearrangement links TRBV19 to TRBJ2-1, with TRBD2 identical over 7 bases. Germline V gene data show CDR1 as LNHDA and CDR2 as SQIVND (reference sequence). This CDR3 is built from 18 residues. V dropped 3 bases and J dropped 3; count of bases not matched to a gene: 14. For the CDR3, the DNA is TGTGCCAGTAGTATCGGTCATGCGGGGACTATCTTCTACAATGAGCAGTTCTTC. Translated, it gives CASSIGHAGTIFYNEQFF.

This clonotype was counted at least ten times. The V gene is TRBV28, the J gene TRBJ2-7; TRBD2 matches 12 bases. CDR3 size: 19 residues. The germline V gene encodes CDR1 MDHEN and CDR2 SYDVKM. V lost 5 bases and J lost 0; bases outside the gene matches: 14. The DNA for the CDR3 is TGTGCCAGCAGTAAAATGACGACTAGCGGGAGTAGGGCCTCCTACGAGCAGTACTTC. This gives the protein CASSKMTTSGSRASYEQYF.

This chain uses TRBV19 with TRBJ2-7; 7 nucleotides line up with TRBD2. With V trimmed by 9 bases and J by 2 bases, 13 bases remained unmatched. Germline V gene lookup returns CDR1 LNHDA and CDR2 SQIVND (reference sequence). The CDR3 sequence is 15 residues long. The CDR3 region has the DNA TGTGCCAGCAATATGGGGCTAGCGGACACCTACGAGCAGTACTTC. The encoded protein is CASNMGLADTYEQYF. Full variable domain (remainder filled in from reference TRBV19 and TRBJ2-7): DGGITQSPKYLFRKEGQNVTLSCEQNLNHDAMYWYRQDPGQGLRLIYYSQIVNDFQKGDIAEGYSVSREKKESFPLTVTSAQKNPTAFYLCASNMGLADTYEQYFGPGTRLTVT.

To note about this clonotype: A read error may produce the germline difference seen at one junction end. V and J are TRBV7-7 and TRBJ2-1; TRBD2 aligns across 11 bases. Germline V gives CDR1 SSHAT, CDR2 FNYEAQ (reference sequence). The CDR3 totals 16 residues. In nucleotides, the CDR3 is TGTGCTAGCAGCTTAGACCCTAGCGGGAGGTCCAATGAGCAGTTCTTC. Translating it yields CASSLDPSGRSNEQFF.

This clonotype was detected a few times. V usage is TRBV5-6 and J usage is TRBJ2-7; TRBD1 matches at 8 bases. Germline values: CDR1 SGHDT, CDR2 YYEEEE. The CDR3 runs to 15 residues. Germline trimming cut 4 bases from V and 5 bases from J; bases unmatched to any gene: 11. The DNA of the CDR3 is TGTGCCAGCAGCCTATCGTGGCAGGGGGCCCACGAGCAGTACTTC. Amino acid sequence: CASSLSWQGAHEQYF.

The rearrangement links TRBV4-1 to TRBJ2-5; D perhaps matches TRBD2 (5 bases). The CDR3 spans 16 residues. Germline CDR1 is MGHRA and CDR2 is YSYEKL. V dropped 4 bases and J dropped 2 bases, with 17 bases sitting between them. The CDR3 bases are TGCGCCAGCAGCCCGTTTTCTTTTGAGCGGCAAGAGACCCAGTACTTC. This translates into CASSPFSFERQETQYF.

This rearrangement joins TRBV28 to TRBJ1-5, with a weak D call TRBD1 (6 bases). V lost 5 bases and J lost 11, with 13 bases in between. The CDR3 runs 12 residues. Germline lookup yields CDR1 MDHEN and CDR2 SYDVKM. CDR3 nucleotides: TGTGCCAGCAGTCCGGGGGCCACGGCCCAGCATTTT. Translating it yields CASSPGATAQHF.